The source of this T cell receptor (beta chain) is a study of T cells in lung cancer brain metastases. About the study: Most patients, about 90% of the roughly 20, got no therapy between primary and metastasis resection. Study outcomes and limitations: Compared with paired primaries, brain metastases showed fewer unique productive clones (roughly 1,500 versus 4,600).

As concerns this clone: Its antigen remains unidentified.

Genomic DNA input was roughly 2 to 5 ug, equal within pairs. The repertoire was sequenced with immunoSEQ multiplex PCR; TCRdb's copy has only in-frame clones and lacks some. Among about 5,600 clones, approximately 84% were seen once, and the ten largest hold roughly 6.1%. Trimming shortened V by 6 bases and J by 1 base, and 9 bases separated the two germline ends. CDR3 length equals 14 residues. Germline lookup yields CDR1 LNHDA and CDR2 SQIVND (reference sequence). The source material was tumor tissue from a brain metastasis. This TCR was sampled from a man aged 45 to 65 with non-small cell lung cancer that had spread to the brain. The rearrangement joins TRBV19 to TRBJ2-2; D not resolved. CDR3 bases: TGTGCCAGTAGCACATCTTGGAACACCGGGGAGCTGTTTTTT. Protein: CASSTSWNTGELFF.